The T cell receptor (beta chain) described here comes from a study of tumor-infiltrating lymphocytes in primary liver carcinoma. Study details: Ranging in age from 30 to 69 years, the patients were men and women.

The source of the blood RNA was unsorted whole blood, and germline DNA was extracted as well. The patients carried chronic HBV infection and had received no treatment. TCR beta cDNA came from about 0.55 ug total RNA, primed with a constant-region primer. It was through three nested multiplex PCR rounds of slightly modified ARM-PCR that TCR beta libraries arose. TRBV1-TRBV30 forward primers and a C-beta reverse primer were used in the first two PCR rounds, which each ran for approximately 11 cycles. TCRdb re-called the multiplex PCR reads with MiXCR, one entry per CDR3 protein. The sample holds about 180,000 distinct CDR3 sequences, over 50% seen once. Concerning this clonotype: Its antigen is undetermined.

Study-level results: Pairs comparing tumor with adjacent tissue or blood overlapped less than pairs drawn from tumor regions. The study found a significantly higher top-250-clone fraction in tumors than in blood (p = 0.039).

Germline CDR1 GTSNPN, CDR2 SVGIG (reference sequence). Trimming shortened V by 4 bases and J by 3 bases, and 18 bases separated the two germline ends. The CDR3 totals 15 residues. V usage is TRBV30 and J usage is TRBJ1-1; possibly TRBD1 for D (5 bases). The TCR was taken from a man aged 40-55 years with primary liver carcinoma and hepatitis B virus infection. Sample: peripheral blood. The CDR3 region has the DNA TGTGCCTGGACCCCGCCGGACATTATGGACACTGAAGCTTTCTTT. The encoded protein is CAWTPPDIMDTEAFF.